The T cell receptor beta chain described here comes from a study of T cell clones after liver transplantation. Overall study context: Draws occurred before transplant, before withdrawal, and after complete or failed withdrawal. Points from the study as a whole: Compared with third party-reactive sequences, donor-reactive ones declined more, independent of withdrawal success.

About this clone itself: No antigen is known for it.

Assay used: immunoSEQ multiplex PCR; TCRdb lists only in-frame clones, some missing. The data show more than 95,000 clones, 75% to 90% seen once. The V gene's germline CDR1 is MNHEY and CDR2 SVGAGI. The length of the CDR3 is 14 residues. V shed 4 bases and J 9 bases; nucleotides not matched to a gene: 12. The rearrangement links TRBV6-5 to TRBJ2-7, with 7 bases fitting TRBD2. This material consisted of CD4+ T cells from blood, taken before liver transplant. The sequence was collected from a human donor who received a liver transplant. The CDR3 loop reads CASSSSGAGEGQYF. The CDR3 bases are TGTGCCAGCAGTTCCTCTGGGGCGGGAGAGGGGCAGTACTTC.